The source of this T cell receptor (beta chain) is a study of vaccination and CD4 T cells after COVID-19. V dropped 3 bases and J dropped 3 bases, with 6 bases sitting between them. Germline CDR1 MNHEY, CDR2 SMNVEV (reference sequence). The CDR3 has 13 amino acids. Treatment defined: 10-day PBMC culture with coronavirus spike peptide pools or control peptides (ViraFEST assay). ViraFEST used peptide pools to expand antigen-specific T cells, then sequenced TCRs. Upon completion of approximately ten days of culture, CD4+ T cells were isolated via negative selection. Concerning this clonotype: Its matching antigen is unknown.

General study results and limits: Researchers report that a median about 86% of reactive clones in convalescent patients surfaced only post-vaccination. Counts of SARS-CoV-2-reactive clonotypes had a median that went from roughly 21 to 40, a nonsignificant change.

The Oncomine TCR Beta short-read assay was applied to DNA of cultured CD4+ T cells. TCRdb fed the PCR reads into MiXCR, producing one record per CDR3 protein. The sample includes 11,000 to 15,000 distinct CDR3 sequences, about 33% of them seen just once. The chain uses TRBV27 and TRBJ1-5, with unresolved D. This clonotype was obtained from a human donor who had recovered from COVID-19. This specimen consisted of CD4+ T cells from blood, cultured in vitro, obtained after SARS-CoV-2 vaccination. Here the CDR3 DNA reads TGTGCCAGCAGTTTCGTGAACAATCAGCCCCAGCATTTT. Its translation: CASSFVNNQPQHF.